This is a list of T cell receptor beta chains from one sample in a study of cytomegalovirus exposure and HLA in healthy donors. Profiling relied on immunoSEQ multiplex PCR, and the TCRdb table lists in-frame clones only, not all of them. Of about 140,000 clones in the sample, 70% to 80% are singletons; the top ten hold about 6.8%. Sample: PBMCs. Receptors originate from a man in his forties in good health and CMV-seropositive. CDR3s include the opening cysteine and the closing phenylalanine or tryptophan. A D gene is named only where the DNA matches it firmly. Clone sizes are given selectively: once, few, many, or a class where the clone is expanded.

j_gene: TRBJ1-1; abundance: once; v_gene: TRBV30; d_gene: NA; CDR3aa: CAWSGTGTPTGAFF; CDR3nt: TGTGCCTGGAGTGGAACCGGGACGCCGACAGGAGCTTTCTTT
j_gene: TRBJ1-4; abundance: NA; v_gene: TRBV15; d_gene: NA; CDR3aa: CATSRGLEVDEKLFF; CDR3nt: TGTGCCACCAGCAGAGGGTTGGAGGTGGATGAAAAACTGTTTTTT
j_gene: TRBJ1-5; abundance: NA; v_gene: TRBV5-6; d_gene: NA; CDR3aa: CASSTRDIRDQPQHF; CDR3nt: TGTGCCAGCTCTACACGGGACATCCGGGATCAGCCCCAGCATTTT
j_gene: TRBJ2-1; abundance: NA; v_gene: TRBV29-1; d_gene: TRBD2; CDR3aa: CSVAPSGSLNEQFF; CDR3nt: TGCAGCGTTGCCCCTAGCGGGAGTTTGAATGAGCAGTTCTTC
j_gene: TRBJ1-1; abundance: NA; v_gene: TRBV5-8; d_gene: NA; CDR3aa: CASSLYGVGAFF; CDR3nt: TGTGCCAGCAGCTTGTACGGAGTTGGAGCTTTCTTT
j_gene: TRBJ2-7; abundance: NA; v_gene: TRBV25-1; d_gene: NA; CDR3aa: CASRVPGRYEQYF; CDR3nt: TGTGCCAGCAGGGTACCAGGGCGTTACGAGCAGTACTTC
j_gene: TRBJ1-3; abundance: once; v_gene: TRBV27; d_gene: NA; CDR3aa: CASSPRTDSGNTIYF; CDR3nt: TGTGCCAGCAGTCCCCGGACAGACTCTGGAAACACCATATATTTT
j_gene: TRBJ1-2; abundance: NA; v_gene: TRBV27; d_gene: TRBD1; CDR3aa: CASSTDRALYGYTF; CDR3nt: TGTGCCAGCAGTACGGACAGGGCCCTCTATGGCTACACCTTC
j_gene: TRBJ1-5; abundance: NA; v_gene: TRBV30; d_gene: TRBD1; CDR3aa: CAWSVQGAQPQHF; CDR3nt: TGTGCCTGGAGTGTACAGGGGGCGCAGCCCCAGCATTTT
j_gene: TRBJ1-5; abundance: NA; v_gene: TRBV10-3; d_gene: NA; CDR3aa: CAISEPTVGQHF; CDR3nt: TGTGCCATCAGTGAGCCGACAGTAGGCCAGCATTTT
j_gene: TRBJ2-5; abundance: NA; v_gene: TRBV30; d_gene: NA; CDR3aa: CAWSVGLGETQYF; CDR3nt: TGTGCCTGGAGTGTGGGACTGGGAGAGACCCAGTACTTC
j_gene: TRBJ2-1; abundance: NA; v_gene: TRBV7-9; d_gene: NA; CDR3aa: CSSSLSLPGSYNEQFF; CDR3nt: TGTTCCAGCAGCTTAAGCCTCCCTGGCTCCTACAATGAGCAGTTCTTC
j_gene: TRBJ2-7; abundance: NA; v_gene: TRBV11-3; d_gene: TRBD1; CDR3aa: CASSPGQGRYEQYF; CDR3nt: TGTGCCAGCAGCCCAGGACAGGGAAGGTACGAGCAGTACTTC
j_gene: TRBJ2-7; abundance: NA; v_gene: TRBV7-8; d_gene: NA; CDR3aa: CASSFGGFDEQYF; CDR3nt: TGTGCCAGCAGCTTTGGGGGGTTCGACGAGCAGTACTTC
j_gene: TRBJ2-7; abundance: NA; v_gene: TRBV10-2; d_gene: TRBD2; CDR3aa: CASSAYSGSTYEQYF; CDR3nt: TGCGCCAGCAGTGCCTATAGCGGGAGCACCTACGAGCAGTACTTC
j_gene: TRBJ2-1; abundance: once; v_gene: TRBV7-3; d_gene: TRBD2; CDR3aa: CASSLTRTSGSGYNEQFF; CDR3nt: TGTGCCAGCAGCTTAACCAGGACTAGCGGGAGCGGATACAATGAGCAGTTCTTC
j_gene: TRBJ1-6; abundance: NA; v_gene: TRBV28; d_gene: NA; CDR3aa: CASSPLADSSYNSPLHF; CDR3nt: TGTGCCAGCAGTCCCCTGGCGGATAGCTCCTATAATTCACCCCTCCACTTT
j_gene: TRBJ1-1; abundance: NA; v_gene: TRBV6-5; d_gene: NA; CDR3aa: CASSYTDENTEAFF; CDR3nt: TGTGCCAGCAGTTACACAGACGAGAACACTGAAGCTTTCTTT
j_gene: TRBJ1-5; abundance: NA; v_gene: TRBV2; d_gene: TRBD1; CDR3aa: CASIRDRVTTYDQPQHF; CDR3nt: TGTGCCAGCATCCGGGACAGGGTTACAACCTACGATCAGCCCCAGCATTTT
j_gene: TRBJ2-3; abundance: NA; v_gene: TRBV2; d_gene: TRBD2; CDR3aa: CASSKDRTSGGTDTQYF; CDR3nt: TGTGCCAGCAGCAAAGATAGGACTAGCGGTGGCACAGATACGCAGTATTTT
j_gene: TRBJ2-7; abundance: NA; v_gene: TRBV11-1; d_gene: TRBD2; CDR3aa: CASSEDSGSNSYEQYF; CDR3nt: TGTGCCAGCAGCGAAGATAGCGGGAGTAATTCCTACGAGCAGTACTTC
j_gene: TRBJ1-4; abundance: NA; v_gene: TRBV9; d_gene: NA; CDR3aa: CASGLAEKLFF; CDR3nt: TGTGCCAGCGGCTTGGCTGAAAAACTGTTTTTT
j_gene: TRBJ2-2; abundance: NA; v_gene: TRBV5-1; d_gene: NA; CDR3aa: CASTPTEGVAGELFF; CDR3nt: TGCGCCAGCACTCCTACAGAGGGGGTCGCCGGGGAGCTGTTTTTT
j_gene: TRBJ1-5; abundance: NA; v_gene: TRBV10-2; d_gene: NA; CDR3aa: CASGRGGSQPQHF; CDR3nt: TGCGCCAGCGGCCGCGGGGGGAGTCAGCCCCAGCATTTT
j_gene: TRBJ2-5; abundance: NA; v_gene: TRBV2; d_gene: NA; CDR3aa: CASRVEVGETQYF; CDR3nt: TGTGCCAGCAGGGTAGAGGTCGGGGAGACCCAGTACTTC
j_gene: TRBJ1-1; abundance: few; v_gene: TRBV29-1; d_gene: TRBD1; CDR3aa: CSVVVGQSTEAFF; CDR3nt: TGCAGCGTTGTTGTGGGACAGTCCACTGAAGCTTTCTTT
j_gene: TRBJ1-3; abundance: NA; v_gene: TRBV5-1; d_gene: TRBD1; CDR3aa: CASSSDRAGGNTIYF; CDR3nt: TGCGCCAGCAGCTCGGACAGGGCCGGTGGAAACACCATATATTTT
j_gene: TRBJ1-2; abundance: few; v_gene: TRBV19; d_gene: TRBD1; CDR3aa: CASSIAHTGATNYGYTF; CDR3nt: TGTGCCAGTAGTATAGCTCACACAGGGGCCACTAACTATGGCTACACCTTC
j_gene: TRBJ2-7; abundance: NA; v_gene: TRBV5-1; d_gene: TRBD1; CDR3aa: CASSWTGRAEQYF; CDR3nt: TGCGCCAGCAGCTGGACAGGGCGGGCCGAGCAGTACTTC
j_gene: TRBJ2-3; abundance: once; v_gene: TRBV30; d_gene: TRBD1; CDR3aa: CAWSDSTGKEYF; CDR3nt: TGTGCCTGGAGTGATTCGACAGGGAAGGAGTATTTT
j_gene: TRBJ2-4; abundance: NA; v_gene: TRBV7-9; d_gene: TRBD1; CDR3aa: CASGRTGGERNIQYF; CDR3nt: TGTGCCAGCGGGCGGACAGGGGGCGAGAGAAACATTCAGTACTTC
j_gene: TRBJ1-5; abundance: NA; v_gene: TRBV10-3; d_gene: NA; CDR3aa: CAISGDSRHQPQHF; CDR3nt: TGTGCCATCAGCGGGGACTCCCGACATCAGCCCCAGCATTTT
j_gene: TRBJ1-1; abundance: NA; v_gene: TRBV5-1; d_gene: NA; CDR3aa: CASSPLNTPGGAFF; CDR3nt: TGCGCCAGCAGCCCGCTGAACACTCCGGGGGGAGCTTTCTTT
j_gene: TRBJ1-1; abundance: NA; v_gene: TRBV6-1; d_gene: NA; CDR3aa: CASSVSQTGETEAFF; CDR3nt: TGTGCCAGCAGTGTATCCCAGACTGGAGAGACTGAAGCTTTCTTT
j_gene: TRBJ1-5; abundance: NA; v_gene: TRBV5-1; d_gene: TRBD1; CDR3aa: CASSFGTGGRQPQHF; CDR3nt: TGCGCCAGCAGCTTTGGGACAGGGGGCAGGCAGCCCCAGCATTTT
j_gene: TRBJ2-7; abundance: NA; v_gene: TRBV30; d_gene: NA; CDR3aa: CAWSGGGVAYEQYF; CDR3nt: TGTGCCTGGAGTGGAGGGGGAGTAGCCTACGAGCAGTACTTC